This TCR beta chain comes out of a study of molecular identifiers for immune sequencing clone quantification. TCRdb recomputed calls from the PCR reads with MiXCR, one row per CDR3 protein. The sample contains approximately 500,000 distinct CDR3 sequences, over 20% of which appear only once. The study's findings and limits: In a background of around 970,000 naive cells, spiked Jurkat TCR RNA from one cell was reportedly detectable.

Construction of naive CD8 libraries employed roughly 19,000 to 1,100,000 sorted cells together with 10%, 30% or 50% RNA. As regards this clonotype: As yet, its antigen is unknown. The germline gene is not matched at one end of the junction; a read error may be the cause.

Sequenced: naive CD8+ T cells from blood, with Jurkat cell RNA spiked in. Noted subset: FACS-sorted CD8+CD4-CCR7+CD45RA+ naive T cells. This sequence originates from a human donor in good health. Some libraries in this study had Jurkat cell RNA spiked in.

The CDR3 coding sequence is TGTGCCAGTAGCTCAGCGGGATGGACCGCCTACAAGCAGTACTTC. The encoded protein is CASSSAGWTAYKQYF. V gene TRBV19 combines with J gene TRBJ2-7; 7 nucleotides match TRBD2. The CDR3 length is 15 residues. Germline loops: CDR1 LNHDA, CDR2 SQIVND (reference sequence).